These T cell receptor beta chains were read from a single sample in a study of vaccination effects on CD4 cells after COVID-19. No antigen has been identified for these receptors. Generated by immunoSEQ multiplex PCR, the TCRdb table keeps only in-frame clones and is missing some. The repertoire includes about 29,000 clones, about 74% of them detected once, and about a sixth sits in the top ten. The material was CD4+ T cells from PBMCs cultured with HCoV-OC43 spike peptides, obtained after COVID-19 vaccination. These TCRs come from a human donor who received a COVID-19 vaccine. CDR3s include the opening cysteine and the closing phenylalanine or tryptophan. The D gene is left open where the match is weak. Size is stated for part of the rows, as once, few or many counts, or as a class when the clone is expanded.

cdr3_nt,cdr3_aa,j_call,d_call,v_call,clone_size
TGCAGCGGCCGGGACGTGAACACTGAAGCTTTCTTT,CSGRDVNTEAFF,TRBJ1-1,-,TRBV29-1,-
TGTGCTAGTGGTTTGGGTGGGACCACTGAAGCTTTCTTT,CASGLGGTTEAFF,TRBJ1-1,-,TRBV12-5,-
TGTGCCAGTAGCACAGTGGGGGCGAGCGGCTACACCTTC,CASSTVGASGYTF,TRBJ1-2,-,TRBV6-5,few
TGTGCCAGCAGTGAAATGAAAGGACTACCCACAGATACGCAGTATTTT,CASSEMKGLPTDTQYF,TRBJ2-3,-,TRBV6-1,-
TGTGCCAGCAGCCGAACCCGTACTGAAGCTTTCTTT,CASSRTRTEAFF,TRBJ1-1,-,TRBV7-9,-
TGCGCCAGCAGCCAAGTTGCGCTCGGAGAAAAACTGTTTTTT,CASSQVALGEKLFF,TRBJ1-4,-,TRBV4-1,-
TGTGCCAGCAGTCTCCGGGACAGGGATTCACCCCTCCACTTT,CASSLRDRDSPLHF,TRBJ1-6,TRBD1,TRBV6-5,-
TGTGCCAGCCGCCTGGAATGGAGTAGCGGAGATACGCAGTATTTT,CASRLEWSSGDTQYF,TRBJ2-3,-,TRBV2,-
TGTGCCACCAGTGATCTAGCAACAGATACGCAGTATTTT,CATSDLATDTQYF,TRBJ2-3,-,TRBV24-1,-
TGTGCCAGCAGCCGCCCCGGGACAGAGACAATGAACTATGGCTACACCTTC,CASSRPGTETMNYGYTF,TRBJ1-2,TRBD1,TRBV7-9,-
TGTGCCAGCTCAGGGGACTCCCTCTCCAATCAGCCCCAGCATTTT,CASSGDSLSNQPQHF,TRBJ1-5,-,TRBV18,few
TGTGCCAGCTCACGTCAACAGGGGGCACAGGGGGGCTACACCTTC,CASSRQQGAQGGYTF,TRBJ1-2,TRBD1,TRBV18,-
TGTGCCAGCAGCCGAGACATGGTAGGGGAGCTGTTTTTT,CASSRDMVGELFF,TRBJ2-2,-,TRBV12-3/TRBV12-4,-
TGTGCCAGCAGCGGATCTAGCGCCGGCGAGCAGTACTTC,CASSGSSAGEQYF,TRBJ2-7,-,TRBV9,-
TGTGCCACCAGCAGTCAGCCGGGAGCCTTTAACTATGGCTACACCTTC,CATSSQPGAFNYGYTF,TRBJ1-2,-,TRBV15,-
TGCGCCAGCAGCTTGGCCACTCTCGGCGGGGAACCTATTTCCAAAAACATTCAGTACTTC,CASSLATLGGEPISKNIQYF,TRBJ2-4,-,TRBV5-1,few
TGCGCCAGCAGCTTGGGCGGGGGCGAGAATTCACCCCTCCACTTT,CASSLGGGENSPLHF,TRBJ1-6,-,TRBV5-1,-
TGTGCCACCAGCAGAGACCCCCCGGGCAGGGGTTTGGCTAGCTACGAGCAGTACTTC,CATSRDPPGRGLASYEQYF,TRBJ2-7,-,TRBV15,-
TGTGCCAGCAGTGTAGCTGGGGTAGGGTATGGCTACACCTTC,CASSVAGVGYGYTF,TRBJ1-2,-,TRBV27,-
TGTGCCAGCAGCATAAGTACAGGGGTTAGGGGGGATACGCAGTATTTT,CASSISTGVRGDTQYF,TRBJ2-3,-,TRBV21-1,-
TGCGCCAGCAGCTTGCGGCCATCGGGCGGCGAGCAGTACTTC,CASSLRPSGGEQYF,TRBJ2-7,-,TRBV5-1,-
TGTGCCAGCAGTTTATTTGCGGGTCCCCACAATGAGCAGTTCTTC,CASSLFAGPHNEQFF,TRBJ2-1,-,TRBV27,-
TGCGCCAGCAGTGAGTCCATGTTTCTTCTCGCCGACAGGGGGTATGGCTACACCTTC,CASSESMFLLADRGYGYTF,TRBJ1-2,TRBD1,TRBV10-2,-
TGTGCCAGCAGCCCCATCGATCGGACGCCAGAGCAGCCCCAGCATTTT,CASSPIDRTPEQPQHF,TRBJ1-5,-,TRBV27,few
TGCAGCGCCGAGAGGCTCCAGGAGCAGTTCTTC,CSAERLQEQFF,TRBJ2-1,-,TRBV29-1,-
TGTGCCAGCAGTCGAGTTGGCCTTAATGAAAAACTGTTTTTT,CASSRVGLNEKLFF,TRBJ1-4,-,TRBV5-6,once
TGTGCCAGCAGCCCCATAGGGGGGCTACAGGGAGAGACCCAGTACTTC,CASSPIGGLQGETQYF,TRBJ2-5,-,TRBV6-2/TRBV6-3,-
TGTGCCAGCAGCGATGGAGGGGGTCGAACTGAAGCTTTCTTT,CASSDGGGRTEAFF,TRBJ1-1,-,TRBV7-9,-
TGTGCCAGCAGCTTAGACGAGGGGCGTACTTCGAACACCGGGGAGCTGTTTTTT,CASSLDEGRTSNTGELFF,TRBJ2-2,-,TRBV7-9,few
TGTGCCAGCAGCCCCTTTCTGGACAGGGCGAAAAGGGGCAATGAGCAGTTCTTC,CASSPFLDRAKRGNEQFF,TRBJ2-1,TRBD1,TRBV5-4,-
TGTGCCAGCAGCTTAGGGTTCGCGGCAGGGGAAGAGACCCAGTACTTC,CASSLGFAAGEETQYF,TRBJ2-5,-,TRBV7-7,once
TGTGCCAGTAGTGGGGTGGTTGAAGCTTTCTTT,CASSGVVEAFF,TRBJ1-1,-,TRBV19,few
TGTGCCAGCAGTTATGAGCCCCGGGACAGGGGCGTCTTACAACCCTACGAGCAGTACTTC,CASSYEPRDRGVLQPYEQYF,TRBJ2-7,TRBD1,TRBV5-5,-
TGCGCCAGCAGCCAGACGGGGAAGGGCAATCAGCCCCAGCATTTT,CASSQTGKGNQPQHF,TRBJ1-5,-,TRBV4-1,-
TGTGCCAGTAGTATCCGCGGGAGGACCTACGAGCAGTACTTC,CASSIRGRTYEQYF,TRBJ2-7,TRBD2,TRBV19,-
TGTGCCAGCAGCATAGCGGACCTCACAGATACGCAGTATTTT,CASSIADLTDTQYF,TRBJ2-3,-,TRBV7-2,-
TGTGCCAGCAGCTTCGCCGGCGGGCTAATCGAGACCCAGTACTTC,CASSFAGGLIETQYF,TRBJ2-5,-,TRBV5-6,-
TGTGCCAGCAGCCAAGTCTTAGCGGGAGTAGGCAATGAGCAGTTCTTC,CASSQVLAGVGNEQFF,TRBJ2-1,TRBD2,TRBV13,-
TGTGCCAGCAGTGTGGCGTGGGCGGGAGGGGCAGAGACCCAGTACTTC,CASSVAWAGGAETQYF,TRBJ2-5,TRBD2,TRBV7-6,-
TGTGCCAGTAGCCTAACCTGGGGGGTGGGCTATGGCTACACCTTC,CASSLTWGVGYGYTF,TRBJ1-2,-,TRBV19,-
TGTGCCAGCAGCCGTTTCACTGAAGCTTTCTTT,CASSRFTEAFF,TRBJ1-1,-,TRBV14,-
TGCGCCAGCAAGACCCAGACAGATACGCAGTATTTT,CASKTQTDTQYF,TRBJ2-3,-,TRBV5-1,-
TGTGCCAGCAGCTCCCCCGGCAGCCTGAACACTGAAGCTTTCTTT,CASSSPGSLNTEAFF,TRBJ1-1,-,TRBV5-6,-
TGTGCCAGCAGCTTAGACTTTCAACTAGCGGGAGGGGGAGACATTCAGTACTTC,CASSLDFQLAGGGDIQYF,TRBJ2-4,TRBD2,TRBV7-9,-
TGCGCCAGCAGCGAAAACTACGAGCAGTACTTC,CASSENYEQYF,TRBJ2-7,-,TRBV5-1,once